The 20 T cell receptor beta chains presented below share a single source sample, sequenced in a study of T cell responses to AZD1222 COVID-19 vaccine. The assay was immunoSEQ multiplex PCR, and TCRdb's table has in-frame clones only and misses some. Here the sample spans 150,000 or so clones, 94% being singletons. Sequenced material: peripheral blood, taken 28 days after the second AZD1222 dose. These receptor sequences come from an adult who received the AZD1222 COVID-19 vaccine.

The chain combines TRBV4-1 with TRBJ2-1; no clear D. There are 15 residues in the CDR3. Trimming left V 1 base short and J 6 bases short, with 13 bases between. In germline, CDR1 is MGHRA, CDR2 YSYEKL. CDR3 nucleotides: TGCGCCAGCAGCCAAGTTGGAGAGATCGGCAATGAGCAGTTCTTC. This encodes CASSQVGEIGNEQFF.

The CDR3 region has the DNA TGTGCCAGCCGTAACACCGGGACAGGCAATCAGCCCCAGCATTTT. As protein: CASRNTGTGNQPQHF. V usage is TRBV27 and J usage is TRBJ1-5, with 7 bases aligning to TRBD1. Losses at the gene ends were 8 bases for V and 2 bases for J; bases not matched to a gene: 9. Germline V CDR1 and CDR2: MNHEY, SMNVEV (reference sequence). The CDR3 totals 15 residues.

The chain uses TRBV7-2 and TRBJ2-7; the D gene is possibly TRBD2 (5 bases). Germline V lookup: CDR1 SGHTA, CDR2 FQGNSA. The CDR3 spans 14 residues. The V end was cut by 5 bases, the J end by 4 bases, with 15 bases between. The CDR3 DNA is TGTGCCAGCAGCCCCCCGACGCGGGCGTACGAGCAGTACTTC. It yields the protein CASSPPTRAYEQYF.

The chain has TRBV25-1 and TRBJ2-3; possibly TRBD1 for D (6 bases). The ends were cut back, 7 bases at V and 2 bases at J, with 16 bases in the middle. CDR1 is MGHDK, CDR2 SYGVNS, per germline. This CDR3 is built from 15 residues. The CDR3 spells CASTLGRGYTDTQYF. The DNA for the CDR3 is TGTGCCAGCACCTTGGGCAGGGGATACACAGATACGCAGTATTTT.

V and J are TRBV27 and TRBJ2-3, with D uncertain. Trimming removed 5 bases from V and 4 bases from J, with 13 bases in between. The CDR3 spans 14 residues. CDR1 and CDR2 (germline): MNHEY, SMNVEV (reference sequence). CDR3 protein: CASSDSTRADTQYF. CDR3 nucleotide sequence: TGTGCCAGCAGTGATTCTACAAGGGCAGATACGCAGTATTTT.

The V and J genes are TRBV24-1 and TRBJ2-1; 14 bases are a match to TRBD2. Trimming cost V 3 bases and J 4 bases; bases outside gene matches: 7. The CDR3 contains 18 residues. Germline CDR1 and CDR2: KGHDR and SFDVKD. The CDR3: CATSDAPGTSGRYNEQFF. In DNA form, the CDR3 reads TGTGCCACCAGTGATGCCCCCGGGACTAGCGGGAGATACAATGAGCAGTTCTTC.

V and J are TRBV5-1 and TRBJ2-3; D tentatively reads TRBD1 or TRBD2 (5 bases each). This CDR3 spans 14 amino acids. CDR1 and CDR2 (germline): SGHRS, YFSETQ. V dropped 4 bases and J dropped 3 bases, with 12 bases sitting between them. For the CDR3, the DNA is TGCGCCAGCAGCACCGGGACCTTGACAGATACGCAGTATTTT. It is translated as CASSTGTLTDTQYF.

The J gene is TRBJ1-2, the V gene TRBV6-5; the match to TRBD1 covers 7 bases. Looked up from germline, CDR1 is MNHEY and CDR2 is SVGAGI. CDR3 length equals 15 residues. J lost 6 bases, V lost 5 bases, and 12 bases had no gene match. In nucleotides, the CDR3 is TGTGCCAGCAGTATTTTTCTTGAGGGGGCTCATGGCTACACCTTC. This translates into CASSIFLEGAHGYTF.

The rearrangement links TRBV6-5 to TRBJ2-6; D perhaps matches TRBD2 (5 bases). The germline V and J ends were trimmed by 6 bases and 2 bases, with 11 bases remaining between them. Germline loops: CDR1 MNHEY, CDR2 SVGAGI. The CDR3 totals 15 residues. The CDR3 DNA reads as TGTGCCAGCAGCCCGGACTCGACTGGGGCCAACGTCCTGACTTTC. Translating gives CASSPDSTGANVLTF.

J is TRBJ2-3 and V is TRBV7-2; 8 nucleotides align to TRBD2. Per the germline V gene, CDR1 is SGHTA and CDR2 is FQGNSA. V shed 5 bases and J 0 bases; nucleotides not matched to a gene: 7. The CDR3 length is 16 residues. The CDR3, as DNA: TGTGCCAGCAGCCTTAGCGGGAAGAGGAGCACAGATACGCAGTATTTT. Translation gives CASSLSGKRSTDTQYF.

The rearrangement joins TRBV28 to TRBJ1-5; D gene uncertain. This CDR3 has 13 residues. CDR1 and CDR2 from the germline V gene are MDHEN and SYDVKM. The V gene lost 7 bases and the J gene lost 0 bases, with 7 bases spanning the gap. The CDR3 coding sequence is TGTGCCAGCATTCACAATAGCAATCAGCCCCAGCATTTT. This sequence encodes CASIHNSNQPQHF.

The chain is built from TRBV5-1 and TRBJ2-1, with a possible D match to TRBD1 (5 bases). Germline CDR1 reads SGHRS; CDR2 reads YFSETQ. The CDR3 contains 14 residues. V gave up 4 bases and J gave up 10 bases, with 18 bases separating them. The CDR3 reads CASSTQGQSLEQFF. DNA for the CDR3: TGCGCCAGCAGCACCCAAGGACAATCTTTAGAGCAGTTCTTC.

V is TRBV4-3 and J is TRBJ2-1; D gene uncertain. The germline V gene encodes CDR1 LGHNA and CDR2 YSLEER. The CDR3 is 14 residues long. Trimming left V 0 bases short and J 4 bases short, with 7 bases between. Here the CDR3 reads CASSQETIYNEQFF. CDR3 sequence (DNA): TGCGCCAGCAGCCAAGAGACAATTTACAATGAGCAGTTCTTC.

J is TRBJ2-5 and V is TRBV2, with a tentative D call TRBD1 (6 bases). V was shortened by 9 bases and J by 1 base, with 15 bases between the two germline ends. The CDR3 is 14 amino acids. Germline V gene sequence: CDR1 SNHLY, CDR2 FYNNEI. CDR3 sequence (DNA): TGTGCCAGTTCGGGAACAGGGATCCAAGAGACCCAGTACTTC. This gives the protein CASSGTGIQETQYF.

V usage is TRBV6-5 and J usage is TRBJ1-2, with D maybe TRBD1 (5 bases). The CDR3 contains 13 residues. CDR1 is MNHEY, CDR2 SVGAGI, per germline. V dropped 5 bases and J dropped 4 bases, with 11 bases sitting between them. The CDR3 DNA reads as TGTGCCAGCAGTCCACCAGGGAGCTATGGCTACACCTTC. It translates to CASSPPGSYGYTF.

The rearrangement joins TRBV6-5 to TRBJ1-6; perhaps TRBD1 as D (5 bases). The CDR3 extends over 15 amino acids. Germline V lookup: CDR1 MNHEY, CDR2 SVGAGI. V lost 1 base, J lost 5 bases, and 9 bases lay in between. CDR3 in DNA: TGTGCCAGCAGTTACTTCGGCAGGGATAATTCACCCCTCCACTTT. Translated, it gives CASSYFGRDNSPLHF.

The CDR3 nucleotides are TGTGCCAGCATGTCCCCAGGGGGCGTTTTGAACACTGAAGCTTTCTTT. The encoded protein is CASMSPGGVLNTEAFF. The genes are TRBV19 and TRBJ1-1, with TRBD1 identical over 8 bases. V shed 9 bases and J 0 bases; nucleotides not matched to a gene: 12. CDR1 LNHDA and CDR2 SQIVND come from the germline V gene (reference sequence). The CDR3 length is 16 residues.

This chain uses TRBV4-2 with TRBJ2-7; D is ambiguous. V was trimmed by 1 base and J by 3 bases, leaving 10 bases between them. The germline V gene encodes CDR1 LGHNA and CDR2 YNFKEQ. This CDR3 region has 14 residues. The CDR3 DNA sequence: TGTGCCAGCAGCCAAGTGTTAGGAGACTACGAGCAGTACTTC. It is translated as CASSQVLGDYEQYF.

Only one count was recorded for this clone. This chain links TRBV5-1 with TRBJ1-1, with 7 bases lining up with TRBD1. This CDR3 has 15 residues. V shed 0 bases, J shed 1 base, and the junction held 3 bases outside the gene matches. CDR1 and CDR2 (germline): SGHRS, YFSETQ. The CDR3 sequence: CASSLADRENTEAFF. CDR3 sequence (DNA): TGCGCCAGCAGCTTGGCTGACAGGGAGAACACTGAAGCTTTCTTT.

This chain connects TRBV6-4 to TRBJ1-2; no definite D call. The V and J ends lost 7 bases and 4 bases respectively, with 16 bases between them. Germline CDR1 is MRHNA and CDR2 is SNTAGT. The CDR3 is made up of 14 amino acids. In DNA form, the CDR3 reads TGTGCCAGCACCCAGCGAAACACTCCCTATGGCTACACCTTC. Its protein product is CASTQRNTPYGYTF.